A selection of T cell receptor beta chains follows, all from one sample in a study of blood T cell repertoires in COVID-19. Libraries were prepared by immunoSEQ multiplex PCR; TCRdb keeps only in-frame clonotypes and omits some of them. The sample carries roughly 250,000 clones, roughly four fifths recorded once. What was sequenced was peripheral blood. These receptor sequences come from a person between 65 and 80 years old with COVID-19, enrolled during active disease. CDR3s include the opening cysteine and the closing phenylalanine or tryptophan. D genes are given only for firm matches. The size of a clone is reported for some rows only, either as once, few or many, or as a class for expanded clones.

>TRBD2|TRBJ2-7|TRBV10-3|NA
TGTGCCATCAGTGAGTCGGGGGAGGGAGTTGGAGGCGAGCAGTACTTC
CAISESGEGVGGEQYF
>NA|TRBJ1-2|TRBV5-1|NA
TGCGCCAGCAGCTCGGGGGCTAACTATGGCTACACCTTC
CASSSGANYGYTF
>TRBD1|TRBJ1-4|TRBV19|NA
TGTGCCAGTAGCGACAGGGGGGGAGAAAAACTGTTTTTT
CASSDRGGEKLFF
>TRBD2|TRBJ2-1|TRBV11-2|NA
TGTGCCAGCAGCTCGACTAGCGGGGGACGGTCGTTCTTC
CASSSTSGGRSFF
>TRBD2|TRBJ2-1|TRBV7-2|NA
TGTGCCAGCAGCCCCAGCGTGGTAGCGGGAGGGGGGTCCTACAATGAGCAGTTCTTC
CASSPSVVAGGGSYNEQFF
>TRBD2|TRBJ2-1|TRBV18|NA
TGTGCCAGCTCACCACCGGCCCGGGAGGTTGAGCAGTTCTTC
CASSPPAREVEQFF
>TRBD1|TRBJ1-1|TRBV5-1|NA
TGCGCCAGCTCACCAGAGGGACAGGGTAGAACTGAAGCTTTCTTT
CASSPEGQGRTEAFF
>NA|TRBJ1-2|TRBV4-1|NA
TGCGCCAGCAGCCAAGGGACAGCGATTCCCTATGGCTACACCTTC
CASSQGTAIPYGYTF
>TRBD2|TRBJ2-3|TRBV5-1|few
TGCGCCAGCAGCTCAGGGACTAGCTCAAACACAGATACGCAGTATTTT
CASSSGTSSNTDTQYF
>NA|TRBJ2-7|TRBV5-1|NA
TGCGCCAGCAGCTCCCAAGGGGGTAGCTCCTACGAGCAGTACTTC
CASSSQGGSSYEQYF
>TRBD1|TRBJ2-1|TRBV29-1|NA
TGCAGCGGCCTAAGACAGGGTCCGGGGAATGAGCAGTTCTTC
CSGLRQGPGNEQFF
>NA|TRBJ2-5|TRBV19|NA
TGTGCCAGTAGAAACAGACAAGAGACCCAGTACTTC
CASRNRQETQYF
>NA|TRBJ1-6|TRBV7-9|NA
TGTGCCAGCAGCATTGACGGGAATTCACCCCTCCACTTT
CASSIDGNSPLHF
>NA|TRBJ1-1|TRBV18|NA
TGTGCCAGCTCATCAAGCCGGGTGAACACTGAAGCTTTCTTT
CASSSSRVNTEAFF
>TRBD2|TRBJ2-1|TRBV11-1|once
TGTGCCAGCAGCGAAGGGACTAGCGGGATCTACAATGAGCAGTTCTTC
CASSEGTSGIYNEQFF
>TRBD1|TRBJ2-1|TRBV10-3|NA
TGTGCCAGCAACCGGGACAGGACCTACAATGAGCAGTTCTTC
CASNRDRTYNEQFF
>NA|TRBJ2-3|TRBV3-1/TRBV3-2|NA
TGTGCCAGCAGTTGGGACAACACAGATACGCAGTATTTT
CASSWDNTDTQYF
>NA|TRBJ2-1|TRBV18|NA
TGTGCCAGTGGGAGCTCCTACAATGAGCAGTTCTTC
CASGSSYNEQFF
>NA|TRBJ2-3|TRBV20-1|NA
TGCAGTGCTAGTGTCTGGGCCTCCCATACGCAGTATTTT
CSASVWASHTQYF
>NA|TRBJ1-3|TRBV5-1|NA
TGCGCCAGCAGCACAGGAAACACCATATATTTT
CASSTGNTIYF
>NA|TRBJ1-1|TRBV3-1/TRBV3-2|few
TGTGCCAGTACCGCGGGGGGGCGGAACACTGAAGCTTTCTTT
CASTAGGRNTEAFF
>TRBD1|TRBJ1-6|TRBV28|few
TGTGCCAGCAGTTCCCCGGGACAGCGGCCTTCACCCCTCCACTTT
CASSSPGQRPSPLHF
>NA|TRBJ1-6|TRBV27|NA
TGTGCCAGCAGGACCGCGGAGAGACCCCTCCACTTT
CASRTAERPLHF
>NA|TRBJ1-1|TRBV5-5|NA
TGTGCCAGCAGCTCTCAGGGGTACTCTGAAGCTTTCTTT
CASSSQGYSEAFF
>TRBD2|TRBJ2-3|TRBV30|NA
TGTGCCTGGTCAGGGGGACTAGCGGCCGATACGCAGTATTTT
CAWSGGLAADTQYF
>TRBD2|TRBJ2-7|TRBV7-9|NA
TGTGCCAGCAGCTTATCCGGGACTAGCAAATACGAGCAGTACTTC
CASSLSGTSKYEQYF
>NA|TRBJ1-5|TRBV4-1|NA
TGCGCCAGCAGCCAAACCCGACAGAGATATAGCAATCAGCCCCAGCATTTT
CASSQTRQRYSNQPQHF
>NA|TRBJ1-5|TRBV5-6|NA
TGTGCCAGCAGCTTGATGGGCTGGAATCAGCCCCAGCATTTT
CASSLMGWNQPQHF
>TRBD2|TRBJ2-6|TRBV6-2/TRBV6-3|NA
TGTGCCAGCAGCTGGACTAGCGGGAGCGGTTCTGGGGCCAACGTCCTGACTTTC
CASSWTSGSGSGANVLTF
>TRBD1|TRBJ2-1|TRBV5-1|NA
TGCGCCAGCAGCTTGGCTGGGTCGGGGACAGGGACCTACAATGAGCAGTTCTTC
CASSLAGSGTGTYNEQFF
>TRBD2|TRBJ2-5|TRBV19|once
TGTGCCAGTAGGGACTGGCGGGAGGTGGCGAGGGAGACCCAGTACTTC
CASRDWREVARETQYF
>NA|TRBJ2-3|TRBV5-4|once
TGTGCCAGCAGCTTGGCCGCAGGGGTGCGTACAGATACGCAGTATTTT
CASSLAAGVRTDTQYF
>NA|TRBJ2-6|TRBV2|NA
TGTGCCAGGTCACAGGGCCCTGGGGCCAACGTCCTGACTTTC
CARSQGPGANVLTF
>TRBD1|TRBJ1-6|TRBV2|NA
TGTGCCAGCAGAGGGACAGGACAAGCACCCCTCCACTTT
CASRGTGQAPLHF
>TRBD1|TRBJ2-1|TRBV6-2/TRBV6-3|NA
TGTGCCAGCAGTTACAAGGACAGGATCGATGAGCAGTTCTTC
CASSYKDRIDEQFF
>TRBD2|TRBJ2-7|TRBV7-9|NA
TGTGCCAGCAGCGACCTAGGACTAGCAGTCTACGAGCAGTACTTC
CASSDLGLAVYEQYF
>TRBD1|TRBJ1-2|TRBV6-2/TRBV6-3|NA
TGTGCCAGCAGTCTTCGACAGGGGGGATCTTCCTATGGCTACACCTTC
CASSLRQGGSSYGYTF
>NA|TRBJ1-5|TRBV10-3|NA
TGTGCCATCAGTGACAGGGTAGGTAGCAATCAGCCCCAGCATTTT
CAISDRVGSNQPQHF
>TRBD2|TRBJ2-5|TRBV5-1|NA
TGCGCCAGCAGCTCAGCGGGAGTATTGCTAGAGACCCAGTACTTC
CASSSAGVLLETQYF
>TRBD2|TRBJ2-7|TRBV4-1|few
TGCGCCAGCAGCCAAGATTCCGGGACTAGCGGGAGGGCCTACGGCCACGAGCAGTACTTC
CASSQDSGTSGRAYGHEQYF
>NA|TRBJ2-1|TRBV9|NA
TGTGCCAGCAGCGTCGGGAACAATGAGCAGTTCTTC
CASSVGNNEQFF
>TRBD1|TRBJ1-2|TRBV15|NA
TGTGCCACCAGCAGAGATGTAGGGGGCGCGGGCTACACCTTC
CATSRDVGGAGYTF
>TRBD1|TRBJ2-7|TRBV6-6|NA
TGTGCCAGCAGTCAAGACAGGGGAACAATCTCCTACGAGCAGTACTTC
CASSQDRGTISYEQYF
>TRBD1|TRBJ2-2|TRBV7-8|NA
TGTGCCAGCAGCTTAGAGGGGACAGGGACCACCGGGGAGCTGTTTTTT
CASSLEGTGTTGELFF